The source of this TCR beta chain is a study of T cell responses to AZD1222 COVID-19 vaccine. Overall study findings and caveats: A mostly white British donor set with more females was recruited, and clonal diversity was possibly underestimated.

A word on this clone: The target antigen is unknown.

Sequenced by immunoSEQ multiplex PCR; TCRdb stores in-frame clones only, minus some. The table has roughly 110,000 clones, roughly 89% seen once. In germline, CDR1 is MNHEY, CDR2 SVGAGI. With V trimmed by 6 bases and J by 5 bases, 9 bases remained unmatched. This CDR3 has 15 amino acids. The rearrangement joins TRBV6-5 to TRBJ2-5; 10 nucleotides match TRBD2. The source of this sequence is an adult in good health. The input for sequencing was peripheral blood, taken on day 0 of AZD1222 vaccination. The CDR3 DNA reads TGTGCCAGCAGCCCCAGCGGGGGGGCGGGGGAGACCCAGTACTTC. This sequence encodes CASSPSGGAGETQYF.